This passage covers 17 T cell receptor beta chains from one sample sequenced in a study of glioma-infiltrating T cells. TCR alpha and beta CDR3 regions were amplified from RNA using iRepertoire nested multiplex PCR. TCRdb analysed the multiplex PCR reads with MiXCR anew, one entry per CDR3 protein. The sample lists approximately 400,000 distinct CDR3 sequences; 35% to 45% were seen once. The specimen was glioma tissue, nonneoplastic brain tissue, or PBMCs (not recorded which). These receptors were collected from a human donor with low-grade glioma or glioblastoma, undergoing nonglioma brain surgery, or in good health (not recorded which).

This chain joins TRBV27 and TRBJ2-1, with D possibly matching TRBD2 (6 bases). Deletions cut 0 bases from V and 5 bases from J, with 14 bases between. Germline V gives CDR1 MNHEY, CDR2 SMNVEV (reference sequence). This CDR3 is 16 amino acids long. CDR3 sequence reads: CASSLSPWRAHNEQFF. The CDR3 region has the DNA TGTGCCAGCAGTTTATCCCCGTGGAGGGCCCACAATGAGCAGTTCTTC.

DNA of the CDR3: TGTGCCAGCAGCGACCTTATGCGCTCGAACACTGAAGCTTTCTTT. It translates to CASSDLMRSNTEAFF. The rearrangement uses TRBV11-1 and TRBJ1-1; the D is unclear. V lost 5 bases, J lost 1 base, and 14 bases lay in between. Germline V gene data show CDR1 as SGHAT and CDR2 as FQDESV (reference sequence). The CDR3 extends over 15 amino acids.

Note on this clonotype: One base away lies a much larger clone, so this may be a sequencing read error. The V call is TRBV20-1, the J call TRBJ2-1, with a tentative D call TRBD1 (6 bases). The CDR3 has 13 residues. Germline V gene sequence: CDR1 DFQATT, CDR2 SNEGSKA (reference sequence). This CDR3 reads CSAPWTANNVQFF. CDR3 nucleotides: TGCAGTGCTCCTTGGACAGCAAACAATGTGCAGTTCTTC.

On this clonotype: A much larger clone differs by one base, so this may be a read error. V usage is TRBV25-1 and J usage is TRBJ2-7, with TRBD2 identical over 11 bases. The trim removed 8 bases at V and 7 bases at J, leaving 7 bases unmatched. This CDR3 spans 13 amino acids. Germline V lookup: CDR1 MGHDK, CDR2 SYGVNS. The CDR3 spells CASLSGRVNEQYF. The CDR3 DNA reads as TGTGCCAGCCTTAGCGGGAGGGTAAATGAGCAGTACTTC.

This clonotype was seen at least ten times. This chain joins TRBV28 and TRBJ2-7; possibly TRBD1 or TRBD2 for D (5 bases each). Between the trimmed V and J ends, which lost 4 bases and 5 bases, there was a span of 12 bases. Germline lookup yields CDR1 MDHEN and CDR2 SYDVKM. The CDR3 has 13 amino acids. CDR3 protein: CASSWYGDDEQYF. CDR3 in DNA: TGTGCCAGCAGTTGGTACGGGGACGACGAGCAGTACTTC. The variable domain in full, completed from reference TRBV28 and TRBJ2-7, reads DVKVTQSSRYLVKRTGEKVFLECVQDMDHENMFWYRQDPGLGLRLIYFSYDVKMKEKGDIPEGYSVSREKKERFSLILESASTNQTSMYLCASSWYGDDEQYFGPGTRLTVT.

This clonotype was observed many times. The rearrangement uses TRBV7-9 and TRBJ1-1; no firm D call. The germline V gene encodes CDR1 SEHNR and CDR2 FQNEAQ (reference sequence). This CDR3 is built from 13 residues. V lost 5 bases to trimming and J lost 0 bases, with 7 bases between them. The CDR3 spells CASSPVMNTEAFF. CDR3 coding DNA: TGTGCCAGCAGCCCCGTTATGAACACTGAAGCTTTCTTT.

With regard to this clonotype: A much larger clone lies a single base off, so this may be a read error. V usage is TRBV27 and J usage is TRBJ2-7, with D perhaps matching TRBD1 or TRBD2 (7 bases each). The CDR3 extends over 13 amino acids. The germline V gene encodes CDR1 MNHEY and CDR2 SMNVEV (reference sequence). DNA of the CDR3: TGTGCCAGCAGGACAGGGAGGGGCAACGAGCAGCACTTC. This sequence encodes CASRTGRGNEQHF.

This clonotype was seen ten or more times. V usage is TRBV6-2 or TRBV6-3 and J usage is TRBJ2-5, with a possible D match to TRBD1 (6 bases). The V gene's germline CDR1 is MNHEY and CDR2 SVGEGT. The CDR3 has 16 amino acids. Trimming took off 7 bases at V and 1 base at J, with 19 bases between the two ends. The CDR3 region is CASTPFGTTIQETQYF. As DNA, the CDR3 is TGTGCCAGCACTCCATTCGGGACAACCATCCAAGAGACCCAGTACTTC.

This clonotype was seen ten or more times. V is TRBV28 and J is TRBJ1-1; tentatively, D is TRBD1 (6 bases). V was shortened by 3 bases and J by 0 bases, with 8 bases between the two germline ends. The length of the CDR3 is 14 residues. The germline CDR1 and CDR2 sequences are MDHEN and SYDVKM. CDR3 nucleotide sequence: TGTGCCAGCAGTTTGAGGACAGTGAACACTGAAGCTTTCTTT. Translation gives CASSLRTVNTEAFF.

CDR3 nucleotides: TGTGCCAGCAGATCCAGACCGGTGGGTTCGAACACTGAAGCTTTCTTT. Protein sequence: CASRSRPVGSNTEAFF. V is TRBV12-3 or TRBV12-4 and J is TRBJ1-1; no firm D call. The CDR3 is 16 residues long. V dropped 6 bases and J dropped 1 base, with 18 bases sitting between them.

This chain connects TRBV4-1 to TRBJ2-7, with 7 bases lining up with TRBD1. The germline CDR1 and CDR2 sequences are MGHRA and YSYEKL. The CDR3 is made up of 18 amino acids. V lost 0 bases and J lost 2; bases outside the gene matches: 13. The CDR3 loop is CASSQEPPGTVSPYEQYF. The CDR3 DNA is TGCGCCAGCAGCCAAGAGCCCCCCGGGACAGTAAGCCCCTACGAGCAGTACTTC.

This clonotype was found a few times. The chain couples TRBV5-4 to TRBJ2-3, with TRBD1 identical over 12 bases. Germline-derived CDR1 and CDR2 are SGHNT and YYREEE (reference sequence). V lost 7 bases and J lost 6; bases outside the gene matches: 9. This CDR3 is 15 amino acids long. The CDR3 spells CASYLVGTGGDTQYF. CDR3 bases: TGTGCCAGCTATTTGGTCGGGACAGGGGGCGATACGCAGTATTTT.

This clonotype was recorded at least ten times. V usage is TRBV28 and J usage is TRBJ1-1; no clear D. Per the germline V gene, CDR1 is MDHEN and CDR2 is SYDVKM. Trimming took 3 bases from V and 1 from J, leaving 6 bases between them. The CDR3 runs to 13 residues. Written as DNA, the CDR3 is TGTGCCAGCAGTTTCGGCCAGAACACTGAAGCTTTCTTT. This encodes CASSFGQNTEAFF.

This clonotype was picked up many times. This rearrangement joins TRBV20-1 to TRBJ2-7; D gene ambiguous. The CDR3 length is 14 residues. In germline, CDR1 is DFQATT, CDR2 SNEGSKA (reference sequence). Trimming stripped 0 bases from V and 2 bases from J, with 11 bases between. The CDR3 DNA follows: TGCAGTGCTAGAGATTTCGAGAGCCCCTACGAGCAGTACTTC. Translated: CSARDFESPYEQYF.

This clonotype was observed a few times. The V gene is TRBV10-3, the J gene TRBJ2-7, with TRBD2 matching over 7 bases. CDR1 and CDR2 from the germline V gene are ENHRY and SYGVKD. The CDR3 loop spans 16 amino acids. The trim removed 0 bases at V and 1 base at J, leaving 6 bases unmatched. Written as DNA, the CDR3 is TGTGCCATCAGTGAGTCGCCGCGGGAGAAATCCTACGAGCAGTACTTC. The encoded protein is CAISESPREKSYEQYF.

Remarks on this clonotype: A much larger clone is a single base away; this may be a read error. The chain uses TRBV27 and TRBJ2-1; TRBD1 matches 9 bases. The CDR3 contains 16 residues. Germline-derived CDR1 and CDR2 are MNHEY and SMNVEV (reference sequence). CDR3 in DNA: TGTGCCAGCAGTCCCCTTACAGGGGGCCGAGGGAATGAGCCGTTCTTC. The encoded protein is CASSPLTGGRGNEPFF.

This clonotype was recorded a few times. The CDR3 coding sequence is TGTGCCAGCAGCGTATATCACGCCGACGAGCAGTACTTC. Protein sequence: CASSVYHADEQYF. The V call is TRBV6-1, the J call TRBJ2-7; D gene uncertain. The germline V gene has CDR1 MNHNS and CDR2 SASEGT. V lost 6 bases, J lost 5 bases, and 14 bases lay in between. The CDR3 runs 13 residues.